The 21 T cell receptor beta chains presented below share a single source sample, sequenced in a study of regulatory T cells in long-lasting Graves disease. In building TCR beta libraries, iRepertoire HTBI primers were used together with Arm-PCR of CDR3 regions. One entry per CDR3 protein results from TCRdb running MiXCR on the multiplex PCR reads. The sample has a few hundred thousand distinct CDR3 sequences; roughly 15% are singletons. Time point: newly diagnosed GD, antithyroid drugs for less than 3 months. Extracted PBMC RNA gave rise to the TCR library. These data are also associated with another study on T cells in Graves' hyperthyroidism and ophthalmopathy.

The input for sequencing was peripheral blood mononuclear cells (PBMCs), taken at new diagnosis, from a patient treated with antithyroid drugs. Receptors originate from a woman aged 35 to 49 with Graves disease.

This clonotype was seen at least ten times. CDR3 amino acids: CASSRDEYEQYF. The CDR3 nucleotides read TGTGCCAGCAGCCGTGATGAGTACGAGCAGTACTTC. The genes are TRBV28 and TRBJ2-7, with no clear D. The CDR3 has 12 amino acids. Germline values: CDR1 MDHEN, CDR2 SYDVKM. V lost 6 bases and J 4 bases, leaving 10 bases between the germline ends.

This clonotype was seen repeatedly, ten times or more. This chain joins TRBV12-5 and TRBJ2-5; TRBD2 matches at 8 bases. Near its end, the DNA agrees better with TRBJ2-1, so the J call may be wrong. The germline V gene has CDR1 LGHNT and CDR2 FRNRAP. The CDR3 is 16 residues long. The CDR3 spells CASGYHPSGHPDEQFF. CDR3 nucleotide sequence: TGTGCTAGTGGTTACCACCCTAGCGGGCATCCTGATGAGCAGTTCTTC.

This clonotype was observed at least ten times. CDR3 region: CSAKNRGGVDNEQFF. In DNA form, the CDR3 reads TGCAGTGCAAAAAACAGGGGGGGGGTCGACAATGAGCAGTTCTTC. The V gene is TRBV20-1, the J gene TRBJ2-1; perhaps TRBD1 as D (8 bases). CDR1 DFQATT and CDR2 SNEGSKA come from the germline V gene (reference sequence). This CDR3 has 15 residues. Trimming cost V 6 bases and J 5 bases, with 20 bases left between them.

This clonotype was found many times. This sequence joins TRBV5-5 and TRBJ2-1; TRBD2 agrees at 10 bases. Germline loops: CDR1 SGHKS, CDR2 YYEKEE (reference sequence). The CDR3 has 16 residues. V dropped 5 bases and J dropped 0; count of bases not matched to a gene: 5. The CDR3 DNA sequence: TGTGCCAGCAGAGGACTAGCGGTTAGCTCCTACAATGAGCAGTTCTTC. It encodes CASRGLAVSSYNEQFF.

This clonotype was seen only a few times. A read error may be the cause here, since a much bigger clone is one base away. J is TRBJ2-7 and V is TRBV2; no clear D gene. Trimming removed 6 bases from V and 5 bases from J, with 14 bases in between. The CDR3 loop spans 13 amino acids. From germline, CDR1 is SNHLY and CDR2 FYNNEI. The CDR3 coding sequence is TGTGCCAGCAGAGAAAGTCTAGTCCACGAGCAGTACTTC. It encodes CASRESLVHEQYF.

This clonotype was seen a few times. V is TRBV4-3 and J is TRBJ1-1; D remains unclear. The CDR3 totals 15 residues. The germline V gene encodes CDR1 LGHNA and CDR2 YSLEER. Deletions cut 0 bases from V and 4 bases from J, with 12 bases between. The CDR3 here is CASSQDIQWVTEAFF. The CDR3 DNA sequence: TGCGCCAGCAGCCAAGATATACAATGGGTCACTGAAGCTTTCTTT.

The chain has TRBV10-1 and TRBJ2-1, with D possibly being TRBD1 or TRBD2 (5 bases each). Germline V gene data show CDR1 as WNHNN and CDR2 as SYGVQD (reference sequence). The CDR3 is made up of 11 amino acids. V lost 4 bases to trimming and J lost 12 bases, with 10 bases between them. The CDR3 bases are TGCGCCAGCAGTGGGGGGATAGGGCAGTTCTTC. Its protein product is CASSGGIGQFF.

This clonotype came up many times. This sequence joins TRBV29-1 and TRBJ2-7, with D possibly being TRBD1 (6 bases). V dropped 0 bases and J dropped 3 bases, with 6 bases sitting between them. The germline V gene has CDR1 SQVTM and CDR2 ANQGSEA. The CDR3 extends over 12 amino acids. The CDR3 loop is CSVEDRGYEQYF. DNA for the CDR3: TGCAGCGTTGAAGACAGGGGCTACGAGCAGTACTTC.

This clonotype was counted many times. CDR3 loop: CASSISGAVVGELFF. The CDR3 nucleotides read TGTGCCAGCAGCATTAGCGGGGCCGTGGTCGGGGAGCTGTTTTTT. This chain links TRBV7-9 with TRBJ2-2, with 8 bases fitting TRBD2. The trim removed 5 bases at V and 7 bases at J, leaving 9 bases unmatched. CDR1 and CDR2 from the germline V gene are SEHNR and FQNEAQ (reference sequence). The CDR3 covers 15 residues.

V gene TRBV7-8 combines with J gene TRBJ2-5; D remains ambiguous. V lost 1 base and J 5 bases, leaving 8 bases between the germline ends. Germline values: CDR1 SGHVS, CDR2 FQNEAQ. The CDR3 extends over 13 amino acids. CDR3 coding DNA: TGTGCCAGCAGCTTAGAGTCAGAGGAGACCCAGTACTTC. The encoded protein is CASSLESEETQYF.

This clonotype was observed many times. This chain joins TRBV19 and TRBJ2-7, with D possibly TRBD1 on 6 matching bases. The CDR3 is 14 amino acids. Germline lookup yields CDR1 LNHDA and CDR2 SQIVND (reference sequence). V lost 3 bases to trimming and J lost 4 bases, with 13 bases between them. The CDR3 nucleotides are TGTGCCAGTAGTATCACCGGGACATTTTACGAGCAGTACTTC. It translates to CASSITGTFYEQYF. Supplemented by reference TRBV19 and TRBJ2-7, the full variable domain reads DGGITQSPKYLFRKEGQNVTLSCEQNLNHDAMYWYRQDPGQGLRLIYYSQIVNDFQKGDIAEGYSVSREKKESFPLTVTSAQKNPTAFYLCASSITGTFYEQYFGPGTRLTVT.

In this sample, this clonotype turned up many times. The rearrangement joins TRBV28 to TRBJ1-2; no reliable D call. The germline CDR1 and CDR2 sequences are MDHEN and SYDVKM. V was pared by 7 bases and J by 1 base, with 13 bases between. The CDR3 extends over 14 amino acids. CDR3 sequence reads: CASTRIDINYGYTF. CDR3 coding DNA: TGTGCCAGCACGCGAATCGATATTAACTATGGCTACACCTTC.

There are many counts of this clonotype. CDR3 DNA: TGTGCCAGCAGCCCTATGTTAGGGAACACTGAAGCTTTCTTT. Protein sequence: CASSPMLGNTEAFF. The chain couples TRBV7-2 to TRBJ1-1; D unresolved. The CDR3 contains 14 residues. V was clipped by 5 bases and J by 1 base, with 11 bases between them. Germline V CDR1 and CDR2: SGHTA, FQGNSA. The entire variable domain, with the rest obtained from reference TRBV7-2 and TRBJ1-1, is as follows: GAGVSQSPSNKVTEKGKDVELRCDPISGHTALYWYRQSLGQGLEFLIYFQGNSAPDKSGLPSDRFSAERTGGSVSTLTIQRTQQEDSAVYLCASSPMLGNTEAFFGQGTRLTVV.

As for this clonotype: Being one base from a much bigger clone, this may be a read error. This chain links TRBV9 with TRBJ2-5; 10 bases line up with TRBD2. The V gene's germline CDR1 is SGDLS and CDR2 YYNGEE. There are 16 residues in the CDR3. The CDR3 nucleotides are TGTGCCAGCAGCCCTCGGACTAGCGGACACTACAATGAGCGGTTCTTC. This codes for CASSPRTSGHYNERFF.

J is TRBJ2-1 and V is TRBV27, with no clear D. The CDR3 has 14 amino acids. Per the germline V gene, CDR1 is MNHEY and CDR2 is SMNVEV (reference sequence). V gave up 4 bases and J gave up 6 bases, with 13 bases separating them. The CDR3 sequence is CASSSAKMTNEQFF. For the CDR3, the DNA is TGTGCCAGCAGTTCGGCAAAAATGACCAATGAGCAGTTCTTC.

This clonotype was observed many times. The chain uses TRBV11-3 and TRBJ2-7, with D tentatively TRBD2 (5 bases). The V gene lost 3 bases and the J gene lost 2 bases, with 8 bases spanning the gap. The CDR3 sequence is 13 residues long. CDR1 SGHNT and CDR2 YENEEA come from the germline V gene. In DNA form, the CDR3 reads TGTGCCAGCAGCTTTATCGGGGCCTACGAGCAGTACTTC. It is translated as CASSFIGAYEQYF.

The chain combines TRBV6-5 with TRBJ2-1; 9 nucleotides match TRBD2. The germline gives CDR1 MNHEY, CDR2 SVGAGI. V lost 0 bases and J lost 7; bases outside the gene matches: 13. This CDR3 has 18 amino acids. In nucleotides, the CDR3 is TGTGCCAGCAGTTACTCGACGAGCGGGAGGTCTCTATGGAATGAGCAGTTCTTC. As protein: CASSYSTSGRSLWNEQFF.

The genes are TRBV2 and TRBJ2-3; 7 positions agree with TRBD2. This CDR3 spans 14 amino acids. Trimming at V came to 4 bases and at J to 6 bases, leaving 7 bases not matched to a gene. Germline lookup yields CDR1 SNHLY and CDR2 FYNNEI. CDR3 in DNA: TGTGCCAGCAGTGTCCTAGCGGCCACGGATACGCAGTATTTT. Its protein is CASSVLAATDTQYF.

The chain employs TRBV28 and TRBJ1-5; no clear D gene. The V end was cut by 2 bases, the J end by 7 bases, with 12 bases between. In germline, CDR1 is MDHEN, CDR2 SYDVKM. The CDR3 has 14 amino acids. In DNA, the CDR3 is TGTGCCAGCAGTTTAGGACGAATGGGGCAGCCCCAGCATTTT. Its protein is CASSLGRMGQPQHF. Full variable domain (rest looked up from reference TRBV28 and TRBJ1-5): DVKVTQSSRYLVKRTGEKVFLECVQDMDHENMFWYRQDPGLGLRLIYFSYDVKMKEKGDIPEGYSVSREKKERFSLILESASTNQTSMYLCASSLGRMGQPQHFGDGTRLSIL.

This clonotype was seen a few times. The V call is TRBV4-1, the J call TRBJ2-1; D is undetermined. Looked up from germline, CDR1 is MGHRA and CDR2 is YSYEKL. The V end was cut by 3 bases, the J end by 9 bases, with 6 bases between. The CDR3 length is 11 residues. The CDR3 sequence: CASSQESEQFF. The DNA for the CDR3 is TGCGCCAGCAGCCAGGAGAGTGAGCAGTTCTTC.

This clonotype was observed at least ten times. The rearrangement uses TRBV19 and TRBJ2-2; D unclear. Trimming removed 1 base at V and 9 bases at J, with 15 bases between. The CDR3 length is 15 residues. The germline V gene encodes CDR1 LNHDA and CDR2 SQIVND (reference sequence). The CDR3 DNA reads as TGTGCCAGTAGTATAGCGGACGTCAAGGGCCGGGAGCTGTTTTTT. Its protein product is CASSIADVKGRELFF.